This T cell receptor (beta chain) came from a study of blood T cell repertoires in COVID-19. As for the study in general: Collection of acute and convalescent COVID-19 samples took place in the United States, Italy and Spain. The cDNA or gDNA used as material had been derived from T cells, B-cell-depleted T cells, or PBMCs.

This clone was seen a few times. Original handling: Reference gene primer amplification gave nucleated cell count estimates. Clones were sequenced by immunoSEQ multiplex PCR, and TCRdb holds only the in-frame ones, with some missing. Clone size and the V and J calls come from that table; the DNA yielded D and trimming. The table shows some 66,000 clones, with around 82% occurring only once. There are 14 residues in the CDR3. CDR1 is LNHDA and CDR2 is SQIVND in the germline V gene (reference sequence). Unmatched junction bases numbered 2, after V lost 5 bases and J lost 6 bases. V and J are TRBV19 and TRBJ1-5; 12 bases are a match to TRBD1. The sample taken for sequencing was peripheral blood. This TCR derives from a man aged 55 to 70 with acute or convalescent COVID-19. In DNA, the CDR3 is TGTGCCAGTAGTGGGACAGGGGGCGGTCAGCCCCAGCATTTT. Amino acid sequence: CASSGTGGGQPQHF.